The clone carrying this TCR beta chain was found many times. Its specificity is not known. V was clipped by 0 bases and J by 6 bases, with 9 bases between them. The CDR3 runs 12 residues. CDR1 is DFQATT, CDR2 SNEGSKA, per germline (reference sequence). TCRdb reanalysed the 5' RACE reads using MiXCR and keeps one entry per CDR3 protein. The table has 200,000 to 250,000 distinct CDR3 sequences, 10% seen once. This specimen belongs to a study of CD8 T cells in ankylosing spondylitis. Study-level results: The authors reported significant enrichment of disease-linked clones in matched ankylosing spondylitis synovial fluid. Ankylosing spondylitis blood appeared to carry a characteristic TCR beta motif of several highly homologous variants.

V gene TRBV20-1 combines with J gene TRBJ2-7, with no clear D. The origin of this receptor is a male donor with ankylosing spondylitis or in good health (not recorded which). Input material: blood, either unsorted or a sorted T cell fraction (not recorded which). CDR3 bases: TGCAGTGCTAGAGATGCAGGACCCGAGCAGTACTTC. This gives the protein CSARDAGPEQYF.